The 13 T cell receptor beta chains below come from one sample, sequenced in a study of shared clonotypes between healthy human individuals. The assay was immunoSEQ multiplex PCR, and TCRdb's table has in-frame clones only and misses some. The repertoire holds about 2.4 million clones, with more than 80% as singletons. Sample: naive CD4+ T cells sorted from blood. Stated subset: CD45RA+ positively selected. The receptors come from a man between 18 and 35 years old in good health.

The V and J genes are TRBV7-9 and TRBJ2-3; D perhaps matches TRBD2 (6 bases). Between the trimmed V and J ends, which lost 3 bases and 0 bases, there was a span of 13 bases. Germline V gene data show CDR1 as SEHNR and CDR2 as FQNEAQ (reference sequence). The CDR3 has 16 amino acids. The CDR3 coding sequence is TGTGCCAGCAGCTTCCCCGCCGGGACTAGCACAGATACGCAGTATTTT. Amino acid sequence: CASSFPAGTSTDTQYF.

The V gene is TRBV6-1, the J gene TRBJ1-5, with a tentative D call TRBD1 (6 bases). The CDR3 is made up of 14 amino acids. CDR1 and CDR2 from the germline V gene are MNHNS and SASEGT. V was pared by 2 bases and J by 7 bases, with 12 bases between. CDR3 in DNA: TGTGCCAGCAGTGAACTGGGCCAGGGGCAGCCCCAGCATTTT. It is translated as CASSELGQGQPQHF.

The J gene is TRBJ2-3, the V gene TRBV5-1, with no clear D. The CDR3 loop spans 15 amino acids. The germline V gene has CDR1 SGHRS and CDR2 YFSETQ. Trimming took off 2 bases at V and 2 bases at J, with 12 bases between the two ends. CDR3 nucleotide sequence: TGCGCCAGCAGCTTTCTGGCGGAGAACACAGATACGCAGTATTTT. Its protein is CASSFLAENTDTQYF.

The V gene is TRBV10-3, the J gene TRBJ2-1; D may correspond to TRBD1 or TRBD2 (6 bases each). V was clipped by 6 bases and J by 5 bases, with 14 bases between them. Germline loops: CDR1 ENHRY, CDR2 SYGVKD. The CDR3 contains 14 residues. The CDR3 DNA reads as TGTGCCATCAGCCGGGGGCATAGGGACAATGAGCAGTTCTTC. Protein sequence: CAISRGHRDNEQFF.

This clone is a singleton in its sample. Distinct nucleotide sequences in the sample also encode this CDR3. The chain couples TRBV27 to TRBJ1-1; D call uncertain. The CDR3 runs to 12 residues. Per the germline V gene, CDR1 is MNHEY and CDR2 is SMNVEV (reference sequence). V lost 4 bases and J 2 bases, leaving 5 bases between the germline ends. CDR3 in amino acids: CASSSVNTEAFF. The CDR3, as DNA: TGTGCCAGCAGTTCTGTTAACACTGAAGCTTTCTTT.

The rearrangement uses TRBV6-5 and TRBJ2-1, with D hard to call. The CDR3 loop spans 13 amino acids. CDR1 MNHEY and CDR2 SVGAGI come from the germline V gene. V shed 6 bases and J shed 1 base, with 7 bases lying between them. The CDR3 sequence: CASSRTSYNEQFF. CDR3 nucleotides: TGTGCCAGCAGCCGTACTTCCTACAATGAGCAGTTCTTC.

The chain has TRBV15 and TRBJ2-7; TRBD2 matches at 8 bases. The CDR3 totals 15 residues. Germline assignment: CDR1 LNHNV and CDR2 YYDKDF (reference sequence). V was pared by 3 bases and J by 4 bases, with 8 bases of the junction left unmatched. The CDR3 region has the DNA TGTGCCACCAGCAGGGACTTCGGGGGGGCTTACGAGCAGTACTTC. Its protein is CATSRDFGGAYEQYF. Drawing the rest from reference TRBV15 and TRBJ2-7, the complete variable domain is DAMVIQNPRYQVTQFGKPVTLSCSQTLNHNVMYWYQQKSSQAPKLLFHYYDKDFNNEADTPDNFQSRRPNTSFCFLDIRSPGLGDTAMYLCATSRDFGGAYEQYFGPGTRLTVT.

This clone was found once. The sample contains more than one DNA sequence encoding this CDR3. This chain links TRBV18 with TRBJ1-1, with D perhaps TRBD1 (5 bases). V shed 1 base and J shed 4 bases, with 7 bases lying between them. The CDR3 is 13 residues long. Germline loops: CDR1 KGHSH, CDR2 LQKENI. In nucleotides, the CDR3 is TGTGCCAGCTCACCACTTCAGGGCACTGAAGCTTTCTTT. Amino acids: CASSPLQGTEAFF.

V and J are TRBV28 and TRBJ2-7, with 7 nucleotides matching TRBD2. Germline loops: CDR1 MDHEN, CDR2 SYDVKM. The ends lost 2 bases at V and 2 bases at J; junction bases unmatched: 9. The CDR3 consists of 16 residues. CDR3 DNA: TGTGCCAGCAGTTTAGGTTGGTCTAGCGGAGCCTACGAGCAGTACTTC. Residues: CASSLGWSSGAYEQYF.

This clone occurred once. The V call is TRBV7-2, the J call TRBJ2-7, with D hard to call. Trimming pared 2 bases from V and 4 bases from J, leaving 15 bases between. There are 15 residues in the CDR3. Looked up from germline, CDR1 is SGHTA and CDR2 is FQGNSA. The CDR3 DNA reads as TGTGCCAGCAGCTTAACTTCTCTAGATCGGTACGAGCAGTACTTC. This encodes CASSLTSLDRYEQYF.

The chain carries TRBV19 and TRBJ1-2; perhaps TRBD1 as D (6 bases). CDR3 length equals 13 residues. V lost 7 bases to trimming and J lost 3 bases, with 12 bases between them. Germline CDR1 is LNHDA and CDR2 is SQIVND (reference sequence). The CDR3 DNA sequence: TGTGCCAGTACCCGGGACAAGGACTATGGCTACACCTTC. Translating it yields CASTRDKDYGYTF.

This chain uses TRBV28 with TRBJ1-4; D unresolved. Trimming pared 3 bases from V and 5 bases from J, leaving 10 bases between. Germline V gives CDR1 MDHEN, CDR2 SYDVKM. This CDR3 region has 14 residues. The CDR3 DNA sequence: TGTGCCAGCAGTTTTTCGGGCCTGAATGAAAAACTGTTTTTT. Translating gives CASSFSGLNEKLFF.

The V and J genes are TRBV5-4 and TRBJ2-5, with D unresolved. CDR3 length: 11 amino acids. Germline CDR1 SGHNT, CDR2 YYREEE (reference sequence). The germline V and J ends were trimmed by 2 bases and 7 bases, with 6 bases remaining between them. The CDR3 protein is CASSLGGTQYF. CDR3 DNA: TGTGCCAGCAGCTTAGGCGGGACCCAGTACTTC.